Listed below are T cell receptor beta chains from one sample, sequenced in a study of blood T cells in healthy people across ages. In TCRdb, the 5' RACE reads were re-called with MiXCR into one record per CDR3 protein. The sample has around 790,000 distinct CDR3 sequences; approximately 48% are singletons. The sample taken for sequencing was blood. These receptors were collected from a man between 60 and 70 years old in good health. Each CDR3 is given with its conserved first and last residue. D genes are given only for firm matches. Rows give clone size only sometimes, using once, few, many, or a class for an expanded clone.

D,V,J,size,DNA,CDR3
.,TRBV4-3,TRBJ2-7,.,TGCGCCAGCAGCCAAGAAATGTCGGGGAACCACGAGCAGTACTTC,CASSQEMSGNHEQYF
.,TRBV6-5,TRBJ2-5,.,TGTGCCAGCAGTTCCTTGAAGGCAGCGACCCAGTACTTC,CASSSLKAATQYF
.,TRBV7-9,TRBJ2-7,.,TGTGCCAGCAGCTATGAGGGGATCTCCTACGAGCAGTACTTC,CASSYEGISYEQYF
TRBD1,TRBV4-1,TRBJ2-1,.,TGCGCCAGCAGCCCCTCCGGGACAGGAGGTTCCGATGAGCAGTTCTTC,CASSPSGTGGSDEQFF
TRBD1,TRBV5-6,TRBJ2-1,.,TGTGCCAGCACGTCGAGGGGGCGAAGGTACAATGAGCAGTTCTTC,CASTSRGRRYNEQFF
.,TRBV10-3,TRBJ1-1,once,TGTGCCATCAGTGAGTCGGTAGGCAGAACGAACACTGAAGCTTTCTTT,CAISESVGRTNTEAFF
.,TRBV7-3,TRBJ2-1,.,TGTGCCAGCAGCTTAAGTGGTGGCGGCCCCTACAATGAGCAGTTCTTC,CASSLSGGGPYNEQFF
.,TRBV6-6,TRBJ1-5,few,TGTGCCAGCAGCTCTTCGGCAGTTTCGTCCCAGCATTTT,CASSSSAVSSQHF
.,TRBV29-1,TRBJ1-5,many,TGCAGCGTTGGGGATAGCAATCAGCCCCAGCATTTT,CSVGDSNQPQHF
TRBD2,TRBV12-3/TRBV12-4,TRBJ2-1,few,TGTGCCAGCAGTCCCACAGGCCGCACTAGCGGGGAGCAGTTCTTC,CASSPTGRTSGEQFF
TRBD2,TRBV29-1,TRBJ2-7,few,TGCAGCGGGCTAGCCGGGACTAGCGGTTCCTACGAGCAGTACTTC,CSGLAGTSGSYEQYF
.,TRBV7-3,TRBJ1-6,.,TGTGCCAGCAGCTCCGGACGGGAAAATTCACCCCTCCACTTT,CASSSGRENSPLHF
TRBD2,TRBV10-3,TRBJ2-6,few,TGTGCCATCAGTGGGCGTGTGGGGGGGACCAGCTCTGGGGCCAACGTCCTGACTTTC,CAISGRVGGTSSGANVLTF
TRBD2,TRBV25-1,TRBJ2-3,few,TGTGCCAGCAGTCAGTCTAGCGGGGGACGAGATACGCAGTATTTT,CASSQSSGGRDTQYF
.,TRBV3-1,TRBJ2-1,once,TGTGCCAGCAGCCAAGTGGTCGGGGGCCCCTCCTACAATGAGCAGTTCTTC,CASSQVVGGPSYNEQFF
TRBD1,TRBV6-6,TRBJ2-1,.,TGTGCCAGCAGTTACCCCAGACAGGGGAGTAGGAACAATGAGCAGTTCTTC,CASSYPRQGSRNNEQFF
.,TRBV4-1,TRBJ2-7,.,TGCGCCAGCAGCCAAGATGAACGCCCGGGTTACAATGAGCAGTACTTC,CASSQDERPGYNEQYF
TRBD1,TRBV11-2,TRBJ2-7,.,TGTGCCAGCAGCCCGCTACCGGGACAGGGAAGGTACGACGAGCAGTACTTC,CASSPLPGQGRYDEQYF
.,TRBV4-3,TRBJ1-5,.,TGCGCCAGCAGCCCAGAGGAAGTTAGTCAGCCCCAGCATTTT,CASSPEEVSQPQHF
.,TRBV15,TRBJ2-3,.,TGTGCCACCAGCAGAGGTCGGGGAGCGGGTCCTTGCACGCAGTATTTT,CATSRGRGAGPCTQYF
.,TRBV9,TRBJ2-1,few,TGTGCCAGCAGCGTAGGCGGGCGAAGGGACCTCGGGGGCCCCCTACTCTCCTACAATGAGCAGTTCTTC,CASSVGGRRDLGGPLLSYNEQFF
.,TRBV7-2,TRBJ1-1,.,TGTGCCGGCAGCTTACGGCCGACAGGTTACATGAACACTGAAGCTTTCTTT,CAGSLRPTGYMNTEAFF
TRBD2,TRBV11-1,TRBJ2-3,few,TGTGCCAGCAGCCCCGGACTAGCGGGGGCCTCGGTTTCCCCGCAGTATTTT,CASSPGLAGASVSPQYF
.,TRBV29-1,TRBJ1-2,once,TGCAGCGTTGACTTCAGAGCTGGGGGCTACACCTTC,CSVDFRAGGYTF
TRBD1,TRBV3-1,TRBJ1-2,.,TGTGCCAGCAGCCAAGATTTGGGACAGGTCTATGGCTACACCTTC,CASSQDLGQVYGYTF
TRBD1,TRBV2,TRBJ1-1,.,TGTGCCAGCAGGATTCCGGGACAGGGGAACACTGAAGCTTTCTTT,CASRIPGQGNTEAFF
TRBD2,TRBV4-3,TRBJ2-1,.,TGCGCCAGCAGCCAGGGACTAGCGGGGGATCCCTCCTACAATGAGCAGTTCTTC,CASSQGLAGDPSYNEQFF
TRBD1,TRBV6-2/TRBV6-3,TRBJ2-4,.,TGTGCCAGCAGATCCGGGGACAGCAAAAACATTCAGTACTTC,CASRSGDSKNIQYF
.,TRBV28,TRBJ2-7,.,TGTGCCAGCAGTTTAGGGACGGCCGACGAGCAGTACTTC,CASSLGTADEQYF
TRBD2,TRBV20-1,TRBJ2-5,.,TGCAGTGCCTCCCCCCCCCGGACTAGCGTGGTAGAGACCCAGTACTTC,CSASPPRTSVVETQYF
.,TRBV4-1,TRBJ2-1,few,TGCGCCAGCAGCCAAGATGGGGCGCAATACAATGAGCAGTTCTTC,CASSQDGAQYNEQFF
.,TRBV15,TRBJ2-3,few,TGTGCCACCAGCAGACAGGGGGGGGTCCGCACAGATACGCAGTATTTT,CATSRQGGVRTDTQYF
TRBD1,TRBV7-9,TRBJ2-1,.,TGTGCCAGCAGCCCCACCGGGACAGGGGGCAGGCAGTTCTTC,CASSPTGTGGRQFF
TRBD1,TRBV4-1,TRBJ2-1,few,TGCGCCAGCAGCCAAGATCCTTTCCCGGGACAGGGATTACGGGGAGGGGAGCAGTTCTTC,CASSQDPFPGQGLRGGEQFF
.,TRBV5-4,TRBJ2-5,.,TGTGCCAGCAGCCCAAGACTAGGCTCGGCTCAAGAGACCCAGTACTTC,CASSPRLGSAQETQYF
TRBD1,TRBV6-5,TRBJ2-2,.,TGTGCCAGCAGTTACGACAGGGCCGGCACCGGGGAGCTGTTTTTT,CASSYDRAGTGELFF
TRBD2,TRBV12-3/TRBV12-4,TRBJ2-7,.,TGTGCCAGCAGTCCGATGCAGCGGGGCTTTGGTGTGCAGTACTTC,CASSPMQRGFGVQYF
TRBD1,TRBV7-9,TRBJ2-5,few,TGTGCCAGCAGCTCGGGACAGATACAAGAGACCCAGTACTTC,CASSSGQIQETQYF
.,TRBV20-1,TRBJ2-3,.,TGCAGTGCAGAGGGGGGGGGTAGTACAGATACGCAGTATTTT,CSAEGGGSTDTQYF
.,TRBV6-6,TRBJ2-3,.,TGTGCCAGCAGGCAGCCGGGTACAGATACGCAGTATTTT,CASRQPGTDTQYF
.,TRBV6-2/TRBV6-3,TRBJ2-5,.,TGTGCCAGCAGTCACTACCCGGGACTCGAAGAGACCCAGTACTTC,CASSHYPGLEETQYF
.,TRBV6-2/TRBV6-3,TRBJ2-1,.,TGTGCCACCCTAGAGTGGCTAACCCATGAGCAGTTCTTC,CATLEWLTHEQFF
.,TRBV5-6,TRBJ2-4,.,TGTGCCAGCTACCGGGAGGGGGCCTACAATGAGCAGTACTTC,CASYREGAYNEQYF
TRBD2,TRBV11-2,TRBJ2-2,.,TGTGCCAGCAGACCGGGACTAGCTCTTGGGACCGGGGAGCTGTTTTTT,CASRPGLALGTGELFF
.,TRBV7-2,TRBJ1-1,few,TGTGCCAGCAGCCTGTCATTGACCCCCACCCTCCCGGTTGAAGCTTTCTTT,CASSLSLTPTLPVEAFF
.,TRBV7-2,TRBJ1-6,few,TGTGCCAGCAGCCAAACAGGGACCAATTCACCCCTCCACTTT,CASSQTGTNSPLHF
TRBD2,TRBV7-2,TRBJ2-5,.,TGTGCCAGCAGGGTCGGGACTAGCGGGGGGGCAGGAGAGACCCAGTACTTC,CASRVGTSGGAGETQYF
TRBD1,TRBV2,TRBJ2-3,.,TGTGCCAGCGTTCTTAGCCCAGGGGGCATGAATACGCAGTATTTT,CASVLSPGGMNTQYF
.,TRBV27,TRBJ2-5,.,TGTGCCAGCAGTTTAGGCGCTTTTAGTGTCCCGTACTTC,CASSLGAFSVPYF
.,TRBV20-1,TRBJ2-3,.,TGCAGTGCTACCATTCTGACTAGAAGAAGGGGAAGTAATACGCAGTATTTT,CSATILTRRRGSNTQYF
.,TRBV3-1,TRBJ2-3,.,TGTGCCAGCAGCCAAGAAAGAGGGACGGTGTATACGCAGTATTTT,CASSQERGTVYTQYF
.,TRBV7-7,TRBJ2-3,few,TGTGCCAGCAGCCCGAAGACAGGTAGAAGCACAGATACGCAGTATTTT,CASSPKTGRSTDTQYF
.,TRBV5-1,TRBJ1-3,.,TGCGCCAGCAGCTCGCCGGGACTCTCTGACGGCACCATATATTTT,CASSSPGLSDGTIYF
.,TRBV4-2,TRBJ1-1,.,TGTGCCAGCAGCCAAGAAAGGAGGGAGCGCACTGAAGCTTTCTTT,CASSQERRERTEAFF
.,TRBV6-5,TRBJ2-5,few,TGTGCCAGCAGCCGCATGGGGGAGACCCAGTACTTC,CASSRMGETQYF